One sample yielded the 17 T cell receptor beta chains listed below, sequenced in a study of blood T cell repertoires in COVID-19. Data came from immunoSEQ multiplex PCR; TCRdb stores just in-frame clones and leaves some out. Here the sample spans approximately 66,000 clones, over 75% being singletons. Sequencing was carried out using peripheral blood. Receptors were obtained from a man aged 55 to 69 with acute or convalescent COVID-19.

The gene calls are TRBV10-2 and TRBJ2-5, with 10 bases that match TRBD2. V shed 0 bases, J shed 4 bases, and the junction held 8 bases outside the gene matches. Per the germline V gene, CDR1 is WSHSY and CDR2 is SAAADI. This CDR3 has 17 amino acids. CDR3 residues: CASSESQRGGRRETQYF. The CDR3 nucleotides read TGCGCCAGCAGTGAGTCCCAGCGGGGGGGCCGTAGAGAGACCCAGTACTTC.

There are a few counts of this clone. This sequence joins TRBV6-2 or TRBV6-3 and TRBJ1-2, with D uncertain. V was trimmed by 5 bases and J by 2 bases, leaving 15 bases between them. Germline CDR1 is MNHEY and CDR2 is SVGEGT. The CDR3 runs 15 residues. As DNA, the CDR3 is TGTGCCAGCAGTCCCTTAAGGGAGTTGAACTATGGCTACACCTTC. It encodes CASSPLRELNYGYTF.

The rearrangement links TRBV5-6 to TRBJ2-3, with 7 bases that match TRBD2. This CDR3 is built from 13 residues. Per germline, CDR1 SGHDT and CDR2 YYEEEE. V gave up 0 bases and J gave up 5 bases; unmatched junction bases: 0. CDR3 DNA: TGTGCCAGCAGCTTGGCGGGGGGAGATACGCAGTATTTT. It translates to CASSLAGGDTQYF.

The CDR3 bases are TGCGCCAGCAGCCAAATGCCGGGTTTAGGTACAGATACGCAGTATTTT. Protein sequence: CASSQMPGLGTDTQYF. This chain links TRBV4-1 with TRBJ2-3; no clear D. The length of the CDR3 is 16 residues. V dropped 2 bases and J dropped 3 bases, with 15 bases sitting between them. CDR1 and CDR2 from the germline V gene are MGHRA and YSYEKL.

This clone is a singleton in its sample. The chain has TRBV5-6 and TRBJ1-2, with D hard to call. Trimming removed 2 bases at V and 8 bases at J, with 13 bases between. The CDR3 has 13 amino acids. Germline lookup yields CDR1 SGHDT and CDR2 YYEEEE. CDR3 in DNA: TGTGCCAGCAGCTTTCCCCCGGTTCGAGGCTACACCTTC. It specifies CASSFPPVRGYTF.

The table lists this clone with a count of one. The V call is TRBV15, the J call TRBJ1-6; 10 nucleotides agree with TRBD1. After removal of 1 base from V and 9 bases from J, the junction contained 3 bases not matched to a gene. The CDR3 loop spans 15 amino acids. Germline lookup yields CDR1 LNHNV and CDR2 YYDKDF (reference sequence). The CDR3 DNA sequence: TGTGCCACCAGCAGAGCCGGGACAGGGGCTTCACCCCTCCACTTT. Amino acids: CATSRAGTGASPLHF.

This clone occurred once. V and J are TRBV7-9 and TRBJ2-3; 9 nucleotides line up with TRBD1. V trimming: 1 base; J trimming: 2 bases; junction bases outside the gene matches: 4. This CDR3 contains 16 residues. Germline V CDR1 and CDR2: SEHNR, FQNEAQ (reference sequence). The CDR3 loop is CASSLVQGAHTDTQYF. CDR3 DNA: TGTGCCAGCAGCTTAGTACAGGGGGCCCACACAGATACGCAGTATTTT. The whole variable domain, remainder taken from reference TRBV7-9 and TRBJ2-3, is DTGVSQNPRHKITKRGQNVTFRCDPISEHNRLYWYRQTLGQGPEFLTYFQNEAQLEKSRLLSDRFSAERPKGSFSTLEIQRTEQGDSAMYLCASSLVQGAHTDTQYFGPGTRLTVL.

This chain links TRBV10-1 with TRBJ1-5; tentatively, D is TRBD1 (5 bases). Germline V gives CDR1 WNHNN, CDR2 SYGVQD (reference sequence). This CDR3 spans 13 amino acids. The CDR3 nucleotides are TGCGCGCCCCGCGGGGGTAGCAATCAGCCCCAGCATTTT. This gives the protein CAPRGGSNQPQHF.

The chain links TRBV2 to TRBJ2-2; 7 bases line up with TRBD1. Germline lookup yields CDR1 SNHLY and CDR2 FYNNEI. The CDR3 sequence is 16 residues long. Trimming cost V 6 bases and J 3 bases; bases outside gene matches: 10. The CDR3 region is CASSAPGTAYTGELFF. DNA for the CDR3: TGTGCCAGCAGCGCCCCCGGGACAGCATACACCGGGGAGCTGTTTTTT.

The chain recombines TRBV19 with TRBJ1-5, with TRBD1 identical over 9 bases. CDR3 length: 16 amino acids. Germline CDR1 is LNHDA and CDR2 is SQIVND (reference sequence). V was pared by 1 base and J by 6 bases, with 7 bases of the junction left unmatched. The CDR3 nucleotides are TGTGCCAGTAGTATAGGGGACAGGGACCTGGGTCAGCCCCAGCATTTT. Translated: CASSIGDRDLGQPQHF.

CDR3 region: CASLDRDRGSKHYEQYF. As DNA, the CDR3 is TGTGCCAGTCTAGATAGGGACAGGGGATCAAAACACTACGAGCAGTACTTC. The chain recombines TRBV19 with TRBJ2-7, with 10 positions matching TRBD1. This CDR3 is 17 amino acids long. CDR1 is LNHDA and CDR2 is SQIVND in the germline V gene (reference sequence). With V trimmed by 8 bases and J by 3 bases, 16 bases remained unmatched.

This chain links TRBV19 with TRBJ2-7, with 10 positions matching TRBD1. CDR3 size: 14 residues. V lost 4 bases and J lost 2; bases outside the gene matches: 2. CDR1 is LNHDA, CDR2 SQIVND, per germline (reference sequence). The CDR3 DNA sequence: TGTGCCAGTAGTAAGGGACAGGGGACCTACGAGCAGTACTTC. This encodes CASSKGQGTYEQYF.

This CDR3 reads CASSASDREGNTIYF. Written as DNA, the CDR3 is TGTGCCAGCAGCGCCTCGGACAGGGAGGGAAACACCATATATTTT. The chain joins TRBV9 to TRBJ1-3; 8 nucleotides match TRBD1. Germline V CDR1 and CDR2: SGDLS, YYNGEE. Germline trimming cut 3 bases from V and 4 bases from J; bases unmatched to any gene: 6. The CDR3 has 15 amino acids.

V and J are TRBV9 and TRBJ2-5, with D unclear. V shed 2 bases and J shed 2 bases, with 7 bases lying between them. In germline, CDR1 is SGDLS, CDR2 YYNGEE. The CDR3 is 13 residues long. The CDR3 loop is CASSVSQQETQYF. In nucleotides, the CDR3 is TGTGCCAGCAGCGTCTCGCAGCAAGAGACCCAGTACTTC.

This clone was seen only once. The V call is TRBV7-2, the J call TRBJ1-5, with TRBD1 identical over 10 bases. The CDR3 contains 16 residues. Germline V gives CDR1 SGHTA, CDR2 FQGNSA. After removal of 4 bases from V and 10 bases from J, the junction contained 13 bases not matched to a gene. CDR3 sequence: CASSSQGPGQGTPQHF. CDR3 in DNA: TGTGCCAGCAGCTCCCAAGGCCCGGGACAGGGGACCCCCCAGCATTTT.

The rearrangement links TRBV7-2 to TRBJ2-7, with D maybe TRBD2 (5 bases). V lost 4 bases and J lost 2, with 6 bases in between. This CDR3 comprises 12 residues. Germline V lookup: CDR1 SGHTA, CDR2 FQGNSA. The CDR3 DNA reads TGTGCCAGCAGCTCCGGGGCCTACGAGCAGTACTTC. Translation gives CASSSGAYEQYF. The full variable domain, with the rest looked up from reference TRBV7-2 and TRBJ2-7, is GAGVSQSPSNKVTEKGKDVELRCDPISGHTALYWYRQSLGQGLEFLIYFQGNSAPDKSGLPSDRFSAERTGGSVSTLTIQRTQQEDSAVYLCASSSGAYEQYFGPGTRLTVT.

In nucleotides, the CDR3 is TGTGCCAGCAGCACCCCCGGCGGGGGGTTGAATTCACCCCTCCACTTT. Encoded protein: CASSTPGGGLNSPLHF. The chain joins TRBV21-1 to TRBJ1-6. TRBV21-1 is a recognized pseudogene. The CDR3 covers 16 residues.